This T cell receptor (beta chain) was obtained from a study of long-term antiretroviral therapy in people with HIV. They ran version v3.0 of the immunoSEQ assay at survey level. Measured with immunoSEQ multiplex PCR; TCRdb has only the in-frame clones, and not every one. Of 20,000 to 30,000 clones in the sample, around four fifths were seen once. Per donor, at least one pre-ART and at least two post-ART PBMC samples were obtained. The CDR3 consists of 15 residues. Trimming pared 0 bases from V and 4 bases from J, leaving 12 bases between. The germline CDR1 and CDR2 sequences are SEHNR and FQNEAQ (reference sequence). This clone occurred once.

The TCR originated in a man between 25 and 39 years old with HIV. This chain links TRBV7-9 with TRBJ1-2, with D tentatively TRBD1 (5 bases). Sequencing used unsorted PBMCs, obtained around 4.3 years after starting antiretroviral therapy. The CDR3: CASSLALGVSYGYTF. The CDR3 DNA reads as TGTGCCAGCAGCTTAGCGCTAGGGGTTTCCTATGGCTACACCTTC.